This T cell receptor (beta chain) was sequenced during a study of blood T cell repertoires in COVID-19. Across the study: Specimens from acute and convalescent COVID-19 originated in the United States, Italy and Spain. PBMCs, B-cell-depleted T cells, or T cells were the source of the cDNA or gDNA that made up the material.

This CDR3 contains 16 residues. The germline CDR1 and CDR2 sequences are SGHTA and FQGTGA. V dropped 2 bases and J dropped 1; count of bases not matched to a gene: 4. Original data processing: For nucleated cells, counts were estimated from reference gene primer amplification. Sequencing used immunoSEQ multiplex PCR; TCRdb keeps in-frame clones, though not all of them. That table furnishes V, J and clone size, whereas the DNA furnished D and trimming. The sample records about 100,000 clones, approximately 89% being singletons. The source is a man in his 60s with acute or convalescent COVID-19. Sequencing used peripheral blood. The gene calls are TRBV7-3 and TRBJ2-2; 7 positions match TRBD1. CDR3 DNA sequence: TGTGCCAGCAGCTTAGTGAGGGGGCGGAACACCGGGGAGCTGTTTTTT. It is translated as CASSLVRGRNTGELFF.